One and the same sample provided the 26 T cell receptor beta chains below, sequenced in a study of T cell responses to AZD1222 COVID-19 vaccine. Method: immunoSEQ multiplex PCR; TCRdb's copy keeps in-frame clones and lacks some. The sample has 90,000 to 140,000 clones, 88% seen once. The sample here was peripheral blood, taken on day 0 of AZD1222 vaccination. These receptors originate from an adult in good health.

This rearrangement joins TRBV5-1 to TRBJ1-4; maybe TRBD1 (5 bases). Between the trimmed V and J ends, which lost 4 bases and 4 bases, there was a span of 11 bases. Germline-derived CDR1 and CDR2 are SGHRS and YFSETQ. CDR3 size: 14 residues. The CDR3 DNA reads as TGCGCCAGCAGCCGGGGGGAGAGTAATGAAAAACTGTTTTTT. Residues: CASSRGESNEKLFF.

This clone was detected only a few times. J is TRBJ2-1 and V is TRBV3-1 (or the pseudogene TRBV3-2); TRBD2 matches at 9 bases. Trimming cost V 0 bases and J 4 bases; bases outside gene matches: 10. CDR1 and CDR2 from the germline V gene are LGHDT and YNNKEL (reference sequence). The CDR3 has 18 residues. The CDR3 sequence is CASSQDRSGRPLYNEQFF. The CDR3 DNA reads as TGTGCCAGCAGCCAAGATCGGAGCGGGAGGCCGCTGTACAATGAGCAGTTCTTC.

This chain links TRBV2 with TRBJ2-1, with TRBD2 identical over 10 bases. Per germline, CDR1 SNHLY and CDR2 FYNNEI. The trim removed 6 bases at V and 7 bases at J, leaving 12 bases unmatched. CDR3 size: 16 residues. CDR3 DNA: TGTGCCAGCAGCCAGACGACTAGCGGGCCTATAAATGAGCAGTTCTTC. As protein: CASSQTTSGPINEQFF.

CDR3 coding DNA: TGTGCCATCAGTGAGTCTCTACGACGGGAACAGACCGGGGAGCTGTTTTTT. Translation: CAISESLRREQTGELFF. The rearrangement links TRBV10-3 to TRBJ2-2; D is possibly TRBD2 (5 bases). Trimming stripped 0 bases from V and 5 bases from J, with 16 bases between. Per the germline V gene, CDR1 is ENHRY and CDR2 is SYGVKD. The CDR3 sequence is 17 residues long.

The chain employs TRBV5-5 and TRBJ2-1; perhaps D is TRBD1 or TRBD2 (7 bases each). This CDR3 has 15 residues. V was pared by 3 bases and J by 2 bases, with 12 bases between. The V gene's germline CDR1 is SGHKS and CDR2 YYEKEE (reference sequence). CDR3 in DNA: TGTGCCAGCAGCTCCCCAGGGGGGGCCTACAATGAGCAGTTCTTC. Its translation: CASSSPGGAYNEQFF.

The genes are TRBV12-3 or TRBV12-4 and TRBJ1-5, with no clear D. V gave up 1 base and J gave up 11 bases, with 6 bases separating them. The CDR3 spans 11 residues. The DNA of the CDR3 is TGTGCCAGCAGTTTAGTAGAGGCCCAGCATTTT. This gives the protein CASSLVEAQHF.

The V and J genes are TRBV1 and TRBJ2-3; TRBD2, the table's D call, lacks a check against the DNA. TRBV1 is classified as a pseudogene. CDR3 length: 15 residues. CDR3 DNA: TGCACCAGCAGCCAGGCGGGAGGGCCAACAGATACGCAGTATTTT. Protein: CTSSQAGGPTDTQYF.

This clone was picked up a small number of times. V usage is TRBV12-3 or TRBV12-4 and J usage is TRBJ2-7; D is tentatively TRBD1 or TRBD2 (5 bases each). The CDR3 extends over 12 amino acids. Trimming pared 4 bases from V and 4 bases from J, leaving 8 bases between. The CDR3, as DNA: TGTGCCAGCAGTTGGGACCGGTACGAGCAGTACTTC. This codes for CASSWDRYEQYF.

This chain links TRBV4-1 with TRBJ1-2, with 10 bases lining up with TRBD1. The CDR3 is made up of 16 amino acids. Trimming took 0 bases from V and 8 from J; bases not matched to a gene: 9. From germline, CDR1 is MGHRA and CDR2 YSYEKL. This CDR3 reads CASSQEVRQGARGYTF. For the CDR3, the DNA is TGCGCCAGCAGCCAAGAGGTGCGACAGGGGGCGCGCGGCTACACCTTC.

V and J are TRBV7-2 and TRBJ2-5; D unresolved. Between the trimmed V and J ends, which lost 1 base and 4 bases, there was a span of 10 bases. The germline V gene encodes CDR1 SGHTA and CDR2 FQGNSA. This CDR3 is 14 amino acids long. CDR3 amino acids: CASSLGAGRETQYF. The CDR3 region has the DNA TGTGCCAGCAGCTTAGGTGCTGGCCGAGAGACCCAGTACTTC.

This clone was observed a few times. The V call is TRBV18, the J call TRBJ1-1; perhaps TRBD1 as D (5 bases). V lost 5 bases to trimming and J lost 4 bases, with 14 bases between them. Germline V lookup: CDR1 KGHSH, CDR2 LQKENI. The CDR3 is 14 amino acids. The CDR3 bases are TGTGCCAGCTCAGAACAGGACTTTGGCACTGAAGCTTTCTTT. As protein: CASSEQDFGTEAFF. Variable domain in full (rest from reference TRBV18 and TRBJ1-1): NAGVMQNPRHLVRRRGQEARLRCSPMKGHSHVYWYRQLPEEGLKFMVYLQKENIIDESGMPKERFSAEFPKEGPSILRIQQVVRGDSAAYFCASSEQDFGTEAFFGQGTRLTVV.

V and J are TRBV6-5 and TRBJ2-2, with D unclear. Looked up from germline, CDR1 is MNHEY and CDR2 is SVGAGI. Trimming cost V 5 bases and J 4 bases, with 14 bases left between them. This CDR3 region has 15 residues. CDR3 sequence: CASSPRTPATGELFF. CDR3 bases: TGTGCCAGCAGTCCGAGGACCCCCGCCACCGGGGAGCTGTTTTTT.

In its sample, this clone was seen a few times. This CDR3 is CASSSRDGYNEQFF. CDR3 coding DNA: TGCGCCAGCAGCTCCCGGGACGGTTACAATGAGCAGTTCTTC. The chain joins TRBV5-1 to TRBJ2-1; D might be TRBD1 or TRBD2, each matching 5 bases. The V gene lost 3 bases and the J gene lost 4 bases, with 11 bases spanning the gap. Looked up from germline, CDR1 is SGHRS and CDR2 is YFSETQ. The length of the CDR3 is 14 residues. The complete variable domain, with remaining parts taken from reference TRBV5-1 and TRBJ2-1, reads KAGVTQTPRYLIKTRGQQVTLSCSPISGHRSVSWYQQTPGQGLQFLFEYFSETQRNKGNFPGRFSGRQFSNSRSEMNVSTLELGDSALYLCASSSRDGYNEQFFGPGTRLTVL.

The DNA of the CDR3 is TGTGCCAGTGTCGGACAGGGGGCTACCCCAGCTTTCTTT. Amino acids: CASVGQGATPAFF. The chain uses TRBV19 and TRBJ1-1, with 11 bases lining up with TRBD1. Trimming at V came to 8 bases and at J to 10 bases, leaving 9 bases not matched to a gene. CDR3 length: 13 residues. Germline loops: CDR1 LNHDA, CDR2 SQIVND (reference sequence). The variable domain in full, with the rest retrieved from reference TRBV19 and TRBJ1-1, is DGGITQSPKYLFRKEGQNVTLSCEQNLNHDAMYWYRQDPGQGLRLIYYSQIVNDFQKGDIAEGYSVSREKKESFPLTVTSAQKNPTAFYLCASVGQGATPAFFGQGTRLTVV.

This chain joins TRBV5-4 and TRBJ1-4; D not resolved. V was cut by 3 bases and J by 0 bases, with 9 bases left in between. This CDR3 comprises 15 residues. Germline values: CDR1 SGHNT, CDR2 YYREEE (reference sequence). The DNA of the CDR3 is TGTGCCAGCAGCTCCCCAGTTGCAACTAATGAAAAACTGTTTTTT. Translating it yields CASSSPVATNEKLFF.

The CDR3: CASSEGVGRELFF. CDR3 nucleotides: TGCGCCAGCAGTGAGGGGGTAGGCCGGGAGCTGTTTTTT. V and J are TRBV10-1 and TRBJ2-2, with D unclear. V was cut by 2 bases and J by 9 bases, with 10 bases left in between. CDR3 length: 13 residues. CDR1 is WNHNN, CDR2 SYGVQD, per germline (reference sequence).

The chain carries TRBV18 and TRBJ2-7, with 9 bases identical to TRBD2. V was clipped by 0 bases and J by 6 bases; unmatched bases: 6. This CDR3 comprises 15 residues. Germline V gene data show CDR1 as KGHSH and CDR2 as LQKENI. The CDR3 here is CASSPPVSGSFEQYF. The CDR3 DNA sequence: TGTGCCAGCTCACCACCGGTTAGCGGGAGTTTCGAGCAGTACTTC.

This clone was recorded only once. V and J are TRBV27 and TRBJ2-2; D uncertain. There are 13 residues in the CDR3. The ends were cut back, 5 bases at V and 0 bases at J, with 4 bases in the middle. Germline V gene data show CDR1 as MNHEY and CDR2 as SMNVEV (reference sequence). CDR3 in DNA: TGTGCCAGCAGTCCTACGAACACCGGGGAGCTGTTTTTT. Residues: CASSPTNTGELFF.

The rearrangement links TRBV19 to TRBJ2-1, with D unclear. The CDR3 length is 11 residues. Germline lookup yields CDR1 LNHDA and CDR2 SQIVND (reference sequence). The V and J ends lost 7 bases and 9 bases respectively, with 10 bases between them. CDR3 loop: CASNYLTEQFF. CDR3 nucleotides: TGTGCCAGTAATTATCTTACTGAGCAGTTCTTC.

The V call is TRBV18, the J call TRBJ1-2; D gene uncertain. Germline CDR1 KGHSH, CDR2 LQKENI. There are 14 residues in the CDR3. Trimming took 3 bases from V and 5 from J, leaving 13 bases between them. CDR3 amino acids: CASSPNDGVYGYTF. CDR3 in DNA: TGTGCCAGCTCACCTAACGACGGGGTATATGGCTACACCTTC.

CDR3 residues: CASSASPLAGAYNEQFF. The CDR3 DNA reads as TGCGCCAGCAGTGCTAGTCCCCTAGCGGGGGCCTACAATGAGCAGTTCTTC. V usage is TRBV10-1 and J usage is TRBJ2-1; 10 bases are shared with TRBD2. The germline gives CDR1 WNHNN, CDR2 SYGVQD (reference sequence). The V gene end was trimmed by 4 bases and the J gene end by 2 bases; junction bases not matched to a gene: 8. CDR3 length: 17 amino acids.

The CDR3 bases are TGTGCCAGCAGCCACCCTTTCGCGGGAGTACGGAATGAGCAGTTCTTC. Amino acid sequence: CASSHPFAGVRNEQFF. This chain links TRBV3-1 (or the pseudogene TRBV3-2) with TRBJ2-1, with 7 bases fitting TRBD2. Looked up from germline, CDR1 is LGHDT and CDR2 is YNNKEL (reference sequence). This CDR3 is 16 amino acids long. V lost 3 bases to trimming and J lost 7 bases; unmatched junction nucleotides: 12.

The J gene is TRBJ1-3, the V gene TRBV2; weak D call: TRBD1 (5 bases). The CDR3 contains 15 residues. V gave up 2 bases and J gave up 0 bases, with 8 bases separating them. CDR1 and CDR2 (germline): SNHLY, FYNNEI. The CDR3 here is CASSERGGSGNTIYF. The CDR3 bases are TGTGCCAGCAGTGAAAGGGGCGGCTCTGGAAACACCATATATTTT. Filled out from reference TRBV2 and TRBJ1-3, the complete variable domain reads EPEVTQTPSHQVTQMGQEVILRCVPISNHLYFYWYRQILGQKVEFLVSFYNNEISEKSEIFDDQFSVERPDGSNFTLKIRSTKLEDSAMYFCASSERGGSGNTIYFGEGSWLTVV.

This clone was recorded only once. The chain employs TRBV29-1 and TRBJ2-3; either TRBD1 or TRBD2 may fit D (5 bases each). The CDR3 spans 14 residues. Germline CDR1 reads SQVTM; CDR2 reads ANQGSEA. With 4 bases removed from V and 6 bases from J, the gap between germline ends came to 17 bases. CDR3 in DNA: TGCAGCGTTGGGGGCGCTAGCTCTCGCGATACGCAGTATTTT. Protein: CSVGGASSRDTQYF.

This chain uses TRBV5-1 with TRBJ2-7; 10 positions agree with TRBD1. CDR3 size: 15 residues. The V segment lost 5 bases and the J segment 6 bases; nucleotides outside the gene matches: 11. From germline, CDR1 is SGHRS and CDR2 YFSETQ. CDR3 sequence: CASRPTGTGASEQYF. The CDR3 bases are TGCGCCAGCAGACCGACCGGGACAGGGGCCTCCGAGCAGTACTTC.

The chain carries TRBV29-1 and TRBJ2-2; D ambiguous. The CDR3 has 14 amino acids. From germline, CDR1 is SQVTM and CDR2 ANQGSEA. Between the trimmed V and J ends, which lost 5 bases and 0 bases, there was a span of 10 bases. CDR3 nucleotides: TGCAGCGTTCCCGTCCCTACGAACACCGGGGAGCTGTTTTTT. It codes for CSVPVPTNTGELFF.